What follows are 24 T cell receptor beta chains derived from one specimen sequenced in a study of Ad26.COV2.S vaccination and SARS-CoV-2 variants. Described treatment: some 19 received Ad26.COV2.S at low or high dose, single or two shots; several received placebo; per-sample allocation not given. Sampling happened 63 days after the first vaccine or placebo injection. Profiled with immunoSEQ multiplex PCR; TCRdb holds only in-frame clones, not every one. The table records about 350,000 clones, 87% of them present only once. Sequencing was performed on peripheral blood, taken in a trial of Ad26.COV2.S vaccine versus placebo. These receptors were collected from a person aged 18-60 years who received the Ad26.COV2.S COVID-19 vaccine or a placebo.

The rearrangement links TRBV6-5 to TRBJ1-1; D is uncertain. Looked up from germline, CDR1 is MNHEY and CDR2 is SVGAGI. Between the trimmed V and J ends, which lost 0 bases and 4 bases, there was a span of 9 bases. This CDR3 comprises 14 residues. The CDR3 loop is CASSYSWEGTEAFF. In DNA, the CDR3 is TGTGCCAGCAGTTACTCATGGGAGGGCACTGAAGCTTTCTTT.

This clone has only one observation. The chain is built from TRBV19 and TRBJ1-1; 10 bases match TRBD1. V lost 7 bases to trimming and J lost 4 bases; unmatched junction nucleotides: 6. The CDR3 sequence is 14 residues long. CDR1 and CDR2 from the germline V gene are LNHDA and SQIVND (reference sequence). The CDR3 DNA follows: TGTGCCAGTACCGACAGGGGGCCGGCCACTGAAGCTTTCTTT. Amino acids: CASTDRGPATEAFF.

J is TRBJ2-7 and V is TRBV20-1, with a weak D call TRBD1 (6 bases). V was shortened by 3 bases and J by 3 bases, with 9 bases between the two germline ends. The germline gives CDR1 DFQATT, CDR2 SNEGSKA (reference sequence). The CDR3 runs 12 residues. CDR3 in DNA: TGCAGTGCTAGTTCAGGGGACTACGAGCAGTACTTC. It is translated as CSASSGDYEQYF.

J is TRBJ1-2 and V is TRBV7-3, with D maybe TRBD1 (6 bases). The CDR3 is 18 residues long. Germline V gene data show CDR1 as SGHTA and CDR2 as FQGTGA. V gave up 4 bases and J gave up 4 bases, with 25 bases separating them. CDR3 sequence (DNA): TGTGCCAGCAGCTCAGTCGGGACGCCGGGGGCGGTGGGCTATGGCTACACCTTC. As protein: CASSSVGTPGAVGYGYTF.

The J gene is TRBJ1-4, the V gene TRBV30; D is undetermined. CDR1 is GTSNPN and CDR2 is SVGIG in the germline V gene (reference sequence). The V gene lost 3 bases and the J gene lost 7 bases, with 21 bases spanning the gap. This CDR3 contains 16 residues. CDR3 coding DNA: TGTGCCTGGAGGGGTTTTCGGGTCGCTAGGCGTGAAAAACTGTTTTTT. Amino acid sequence: CAWRGFRVARREKLFF.

The rearrangement links TRBV7-6 to TRBJ2-7; the D gene is possibly TRBD1 (6 bases). This CDR3 has 14 residues. V dropped 3 bases and J dropped 0 bases, with 9 bases sitting between them. From germline, CDR1 is SGHVS and CDR2 FNYEAQ. The CDR3 coding sequence is TGTGCCAGCAGCTTCCGGGACAACTCCTACGAGCAGTACTTC. This gives the protein CASSFRDNSYEQYF. Using reference TRBV7-6 and TRBJ2-7 for the parts outside the CDR3, the full variable domain is GAGVSQSPRYKVTKRGQDVALRCDPISGHVSLYWYRQALGQGPEFLTYFNYEAQQDKSGLPNDRFSAERPEGSISTLTIQRTEQRDSAMYRCASSFRDNSYEQYFGPGTRLTVT.

The chain joins TRBV4-1 to TRBJ1-2; tentatively, D is TRBD1 (5 bases). Germline V gene sequence: CDR1 MGHRA, CDR2 YSYEKL. Deletions cut 0 bases from V and 2 bases from J, with 10 bases between. The CDR3 consists of 15 residues. CDR3 DNA: TGCGCCAGCAGCCAAGACAGGGTGGGGAACTATGGCTACACCTTC. Protein: CASSQDRVGNYGYTF.

This chain joins TRBV27 and TRBJ2-4, with 9 bases aligning to TRBD1. Looked up from germline, CDR1 is MNHEY and CDR2 is SMNVEV (reference sequence). V gave up 5 bases and J gave up 4 bases; unmatched junction bases: 12. The CDR3 is 17 amino acids. This chain's CDR3 is CASSQQGAGAPKNIQYF. Here the CDR3 DNA reads TGTGCCAGCAGTCAACAGGGGGCAGGAGCACCGAAAAACATTCAGTACTTC.

This clone was seen once. This rearrangement joins TRBV12-3 or TRBV12-4 to TRBJ2-7; TRBD2 is a possible D gene (5 bases). V gave up 1 base and J gave up 9 bases, with 10 bases separating them. The CDR3 runs to 12 residues. This CDR3 is CASSLGGLRQYF. The CDR3 DNA is TGTGCCAGCAGTTTAGGAGGGTTAAGGCAGTACTTC.

The V gene is TRBV5-6, the J gene TRBJ2-3; 8 nucleotides align to TRBD1. The germline gives CDR1 SGHDT, CDR2 YYEEEE. CDR3 length: 16 residues. The ends lost 4 bases at V and 2 bases at J; junction bases unmatched: 9. The CDR3 spells CASSLITGGFTDTQYF. CDR3 DNA sequence: TGTGCCAGCAGCCTTATCACAGGGGGGTTCACAGATACGCAGTATTTT.

The genes are TRBV4-1 and TRBJ2-2; the match to TRBD1 covers 7 bases. Germline CDR1 reads MGHRA; CDR2 reads YSYEKL. The junction had 5 bases not matched to a gene; V was cut back by 0 bases and J by 4 bases. This CDR3 spans 16 amino acids. Here the CDR3 reads CASSQDYPGGTGELFF. The CDR3 DNA sequence: TGCGCCAGCAGCCAAGACTATCCAGGGGGCACCGGGGAGCTGTTTTTT.

The chain couples TRBV11-3 to TRBJ2-3; 7 nucleotides agree with TRBD2. Per the germline V gene, CDR1 is SGHNT and CDR2 is YENEEA. V dropped 5 bases and J dropped 1; count of bases not matched to a gene: 12. This CDR3 is built from 17 residues. The CDR3 DNA is TGTGCCAGCAGCCAGCGGGGCGGGGGAGCTGGCACAGATACGCAGTATTTT. Its translation is CASSQRGGGAGTDTQYF. The variable domain in full, with the rest retrieved from reference TRBV11-3 and TRBJ2-3, is EAGVVQSPRYKIIEKKQPVAFWCNPISGHNTLYWYLQNLGQGPELLIRYENEEAVDDSQLPKDRFSAERLKGVDSTLKIQPAELGDSAVYLCASSQRGGGAGTDTQYFGPGTRLTVL.

The chain employs TRBV2 and TRBJ2-7, with D unresolved. CDR1 is SNHLY and CDR2 is FYNNEI in the germline V gene. This CDR3 contains 13 residues. Deletions cut 7 bases from V and 2 bases from J, with 12 bases between. The CDR3 bases are TGTGCCAGCAAAGGAGCCCTAACCTACGAGCAGTACTTC. It codes for CASKGALTYEQYF.

The chain has TRBV7-6 and TRBJ2-3, with 13 positions matching TRBD2. Germline V gene data show CDR1 as SGHVS and CDR2 as FNYEAQ. The CDR3 is made up of 18 amino acids. Trimming took 1 base from V and 1 from J; bases not matched to a gene: 5. The CDR3 region has the DNA TGTGCCAGCAGCTTAGAAACTAGCGGGGGGGCTGGCACAGATACGCAGTATTTT. Translated: CASSLETSGGAGTDTQYF.

This chain links TRBV29-1 with TRBJ2-3, with TRBD2 matching over 11 bases. With V trimmed by 6 bases and J by 3 bases, 5 bases remained unmatched. CDR3 size: 14 residues. Looked up from germline, CDR1 is SQVTM and CDR2 is ANQGSEA. CDR3 nucleotide sequence: TGCAGCGTCGGGGGGACTAGCGGTACAGATACGCAGTATTTT. Translating it yields CSVGGTSGTDTQYF.

The chain links TRBV6-5 to TRBJ2-2; D might be TRBD1 (6 bases). The germline V gene has CDR1 MNHEY and CDR2 SVGAGI. The germline V and J ends were trimmed by 2 bases and 1 base, with 8 bases remaining between them. This CDR3 has 15 amino acids. This CDR3 reads CASSYGTRNTGELFF. CDR3 coding DNA: TGTGCCAGCAGTTACGGGACACGGAACACCGGGGAGCTGTTTTTT.

CDR3 in DNA: TGTGCCAGCAGTTTTCCGGGACAGGGGTACGAGCAGTACTTC. Protein: CASSFPGQGYEQYF. This chain uses TRBV7-6 with TRBJ2-7, with 10 bases lining up with TRBD1. Unmatched junction bases numbered 6, after V lost 6 bases and J lost 4 bases. This CDR3 is 14 amino acids long. Germline loops: CDR1 SGHVS, CDR2 FNYEAQ. Variable domain in full (rest from reference TRBV7-6 and TRBJ2-7): GAGVSQSPRYKVTKRGQDVALRCDPISGHVSLYWYRQALGQGPEFLTYFNYEAQQDKSGLPNDRFSAERPEGSISTLTIQRTEQRDSAMYRCASSFPGQGYEQYFGPGTRLTVT.

The chain carries TRBV10-2 and TRBJ2-7; D gene ambiguous. CDR3 length: 14 residues. V lost 3 bases, J lost 5 bases, and 14 bases lay in between. The V gene's germline CDR1 is WSHSY and CDR2 SAAADI. CDR3 in amino acids: CASSDWPNLDEQYF. For the CDR3, the DNA is TGCGCCAGCAGTGACTGGCCCAATTTGGACGAGCAGTACTTC.

This sequence joins TRBV5-1 and TRBJ2-3; possibly TRBD2 for D (5 bases). Trimming pared 3 bases from V and 4 bases from J, leaving 6 bases between. From germline, CDR1 is SGHRS and CDR2 YFSETQ. This CDR3 has 12 amino acids. CDR3 in DNA: TGCGCCAGCAGCTGGCGGGCAGATACGCAGTATTTT. This codes for CASSWRADTQYF.

V gene TRBV7-2 combines with J gene TRBJ2-3; TRBD2 aligns across 7 bases. Losses at the gene ends were 1 base for V and 0 bases for J; bases not matched to a gene: 10. Germline CDR1 SGHTA, CDR2 FQGNSA. This CDR3 contains 18 residues. The CDR3: CASSLVSRTGGSTDTQYF. In DNA form, the CDR3 reads TGTGCCAGCAGCTTAGTCTCTCGAACGGGGGGTAGCACAGATACGCAGTATTTT.

The V call is TRBV2, the J call TRBJ1-2, with D possibly being TRBD1 (5 bases). The length of the CDR3 is 14 residues. The germline gives CDR1 SNHLY, CDR2 FYNNEI. Trimming removed 4 bases from V and 3 bases from J, with 12 bases in between. The CDR3 protein is CASSGGGEDYGYTF. The CDR3 DNA sequence: TGTGCCAGCAGTGGTGGGGGGGAAGACTATGGCTACACCTTC.

This chain connects TRBV6-2 or TRBV6-3 to TRBJ2-7; TRBD2 aligns across 7 bases. Looked up from germline, CDR1 is MNHEY and CDR2 is SVGEGT. This CDR3 comprises 16 residues. V was pared by 0 bases and J by 2 bases, with 7 bases of the junction left unmatched. The CDR3 DNA reads TGTGCCAGCAGTTACTCGAGGGGAGGGATAGCCTACGAGCAGTACTTC. Protein sequence: CASSYSRGGIAYEQYF.

The rearrangement uses TRBV5-1 and TRBJ1-1, with a weak D call TRBD1 (5 bases). Trimming stripped 1 base from V and 5 bases from J, with 12 bases between. Germline CDR1 is SGHRS and CDR2 is YFSETQ. This CDR3 comprises 14 residues. CDR3 bases: TGCGCCAGCAGCTTGTTTGGGGAGGGGACTGAAGCTTTCTTT. The encoded protein is CASSLFGEGTEAFF.

The J gene is TRBJ1-5, the V gene TRBV3-1 (or the pseudogene TRBV3-2), with D possibly matching TRBD1 (5 bases). Trimming cost V 0 bases and J 5 bases, with 11 bases left between them. CDR3 length: 15 amino acids. Germline V CDR1 and CDR2: LGHDT, YNNKEL (reference sequence). The CDR3 DNA follows: TGTGCCAGCAGCCAAGATCATACAGGCCATCAGCCCCAGCATTTT. As protein: CASSQDHTGHQPQHF.